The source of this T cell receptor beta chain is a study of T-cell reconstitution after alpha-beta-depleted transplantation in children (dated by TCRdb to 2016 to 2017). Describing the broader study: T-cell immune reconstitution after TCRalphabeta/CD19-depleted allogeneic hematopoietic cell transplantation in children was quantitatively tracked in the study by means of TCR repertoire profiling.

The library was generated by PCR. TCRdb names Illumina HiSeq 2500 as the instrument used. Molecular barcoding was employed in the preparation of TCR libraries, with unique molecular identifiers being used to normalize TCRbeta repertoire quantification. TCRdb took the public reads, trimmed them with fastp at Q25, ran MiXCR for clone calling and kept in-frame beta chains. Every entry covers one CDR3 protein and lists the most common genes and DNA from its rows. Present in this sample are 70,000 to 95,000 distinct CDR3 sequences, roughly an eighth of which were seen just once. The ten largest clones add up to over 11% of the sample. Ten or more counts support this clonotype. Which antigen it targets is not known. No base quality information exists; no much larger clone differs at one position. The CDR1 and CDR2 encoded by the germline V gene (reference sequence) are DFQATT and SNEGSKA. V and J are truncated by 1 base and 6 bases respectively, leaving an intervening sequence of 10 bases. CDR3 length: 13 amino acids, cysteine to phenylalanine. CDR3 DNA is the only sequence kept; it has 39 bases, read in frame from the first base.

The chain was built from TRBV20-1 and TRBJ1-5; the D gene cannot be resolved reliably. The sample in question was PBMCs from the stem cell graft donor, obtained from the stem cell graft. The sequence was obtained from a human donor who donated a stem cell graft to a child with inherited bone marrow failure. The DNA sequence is TGCAGTGCTAGAGGGCCAGGTAGTCAGCCCCAGCATTTT. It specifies CSARGPGSQPQHF.